This T cell receptor (beta chain) was sequenced in a study of neurological immune-mediated disorders. Study-level information: Relapsing-remitting forms accounted for most of the roughly 35 multiple sclerosis patients and secondary progressive forms for 3.

Worth noting for this clonotype: What it binds is not known.

Unsorted libraries were generated from 2 million PBMCs held at -80 degrees C. The cDNA was produced through 5'RACE with 10-nucleotide random UMIs. Using its own MiXCR run on the 5' RACE reads, TCRdb lists one record per CDR3 protein. The sample consists of about 74,000 distinct CDR3 sequences, around 5.2% of them appearing once. Study observations and caveats: The repertoires of 18 of 34 multiple sclerosis patients were placed by phylogenetic grouping in a single related-CDR3 cluster, which may be a signature.

The CDR3 is 18 amino acids. The ends lost 5 bases at V and 0 bases at J; junction bases unmatched: 13. Germline lookup yields CDR1 MNHEY and CDR2 SVGEGT. V gene TRBV6-2 or TRBV6-3 combines with J gene TRBJ2-3; 8 bases agree with TRBD2. This TCR was recovered from a man younger than 35 with multiple sclerosis. Sequencing was carried out using PBMCs. CDR3 residues: CASSHLAGRRSSTDTQYF. As DNA, the CDR3 is TGTGCCAGCAGTCACTTAGCGGGGAGGAGATCTAGCACAGATACGCAGTATTTT.